This is a list of T cell receptor beta chains from one sample in a study of identical twins. TCRdb re-called the 5' RACE reads through MiXCR, storing one row per CDR3 protein. Here the sample spans about 220,000 distinct CDR3 sequences, around 8.1% being singletons. This sample also belongs to another study, concerning yellow fever vaccine responses in identical twins.

The material sequenced was memory (CD45RO+) T cells sorted from blood. The receptors stem from a woman aged 18-29 years in good health. Each CDR3 is given with its conserved first and last residue. A D gene is named only where the DNA matches it firmly. Clone sizes are given selectively: once, few, many, or a class where the clone is expanded.

TRBJ2-7 | TRBV20-1 | many | TRBD2 | 14 | CSARGLAVSPEQYF | TGCAGTGCTAGAGGACTAGCGGTGTCCCCCGAGCAGTACTTC
TRBJ2-7 | TRBV28 | many | NA | 14 | CASRSAGQTYEQYF | TGTGCCAGCAGGTCTGCGGGACAAACCTACGAGCAGTACTTC
TRBJ2-1 | TRBV6-5 | many | NA | 12 | CASSARGDEQFF | TGTGCCAGCAGTGCCAGGGGAGATGAGCAGTTCTTC
TRBJ2-7 | TRBV2 | few | NA | 13 | CASSGSSPREQYF | TGTGCCAGCAGTGGGTCTAGCCCCCGTGAGCAGTACTTC
TRBJ2-7 | TRBV7-2 | many | TRBD1 | 15 | CASRRGTGGPYEQYF | TGTGCCAGCAGGAGAGGGACAGGGGGTCCCTACGAGCAGTACTTC
TRBJ2-7 | TRBV5-8 | NA | TRBD2 | 16 | CAISPGPSGRLDEQYF | TGTGCCATCAGCCCCGGGCCTAGCGGGAGGCTCGACGAGCAGTACTTC
TRBJ2-2 | TRBV30 | few | NA | 13 | CAWTSRNTGELFF | TGTGCCTGGACCTCGCGGAACACCGGGGAGCTGTTTTTT
TRBJ2-1 | TRBV20-1 | few | TRBD2 | 16 | CSARNIGAGDYNEQFF | TGCAGTGCTAGAAATATCGGAGCGGGAGACTACAATGAGCAGTTCTTC
TRBJ2-3 | TRBV6-1 | many | NA | 15 | CASSRDSLVTDTQYF | TGTGCCAGCAGTCGAGACAGCCTCGTCACAGATACGCAGTATTTT
TRBJ2-1 | TRBV11-3 | few | NA | 12 | CASSLTGDEQFF | TGTGCCAGCAGCCTCACTGGGGACGAGCAGTTCTTC
TRBJ2-1 | TRBV11-3 | few | TRBD1 | 14 | CASSAGQGYNEQFF | TGTGCCAGCAGCGCGGGACAGGGTTACAATGAGCAGTTCTTC
TRBJ2-5 | TRBV25-1 | many | NA | 15 | CASSDAGALTGTQYF | TGTGCCAGCAGTGATGCAGGGGCCCTTACTGGGACCCAGTACTTC
TRBJ1-1 | TRBV6-1 | few | TRBD1 | 18 | CASRPTPTGGRMNTEAFF | TGTGCCAGCCGCCCCACCCCGACAGGGGGCCGAATGAACACTGAAGCTTTCTTT
TRBJ1-2 | TRBV3-1 | NA | NA | 13 | CASSQEGRNGYTF | TGTGCCAGCAGCCAAGAAGGACGTAATGGCTACACCTTC
TRBJ2-1 | TRBV7-9 | few | TRBD2 | 16 | CASSFKGLAGNNEQFF | TGTGCCAGCAGCTTCAAGGGACTAGCGGGAAACAATGAGCAGTTCTTC
TRBJ2-1 | TRBV5-8 | many | TRBD2 | 16 | CASSRRTSGRASEQFF | TGTGCCAGCAGCCGACGGACTAGCGGGAGGGCCTCTGAGCAGTTCTTC
TRBJ2-6 | TRBV6-5 | NA | TRBD2 | 16 | CASSYMGGTGANVLTF | TGTGCCAGCAGTTACATGGGGGGGACTGGGGCCAACGTCCTGACTTTC
TRBJ1-4 | TRBV7-9 | few | NA | 15 | CASSDRGATNEKLFF | TGTGCCAGCAGCGACCGTGGGGCAACTAATGAAAAACTGTTTTTT
TRBJ1-2 | TRBV7-9 | many | NA | 14 | CASSFGGTIYGYTF | TGTGCCAGCAGCTTTGGGGGGACGATCTATGGCTACACCTTC
TRBJ2-1 | TRBV7-9 | NA | NA | 14 | CASSLEGPSNEQFF | TGTGCCAGCAGCTTAGAGGGACCCAGCAATGAGCAGTTCTTC
TRBJ2-4 | TRBV20-1 | many | NA | 13 | CSARDVAKNIQYF | TGCAGTGCTAGAGATGTAGCCAAAAACATTCAGTACTTC
TRBJ2-2 | TRBV6-1 | many | NA | 12 | CASIQTVGELFF | TGTGCCAGCATTCAGACAGTTGGGGAGCTGTTTTTT
TRBJ2-7 | TRBV10-3 | NA | NA | 13 | CAISEGNSYEQYF | TGTGCCATCAGTGAGGGGAACAGCTACGAGCAGTACTTC
TRBJ2-2 | TRBV28 | NA | NA | 15 | CASSALGRGTGELFF | TGTGCCAGCAGTGCACTAGGTCGGGGCACCGGGGAGCTGTTTTTT
TRBJ2-1 | TRBV5-1 | many | NA | 14 | CASSLDLEDNEQFF | TGCGCCAGCAGCTTGGATCTGGAGGACAATGAGCAGTTCTTC
TRBJ2-1 | TRBV24-1 | many | TRBD1 | 13 | CATSEPDRGGQFF | TGTGCCACCAGTGAACCGGACAGGGGAGGGCAGTTCTTC
TRBJ1-4 | TRBV4-2 | few | TRBD1 | 15 | CASSQEGDRAEKLFF | TGTGCCAGCAGCCAAGAGGGGGACAGGGCCGAAAAACTGTTTTTT
TRBJ2-1 | TRBV5-8 | few | TRBD2 | 15 | CASSFAGDWDNEQFF | TGTGCCAGCAGCTTTGCGGGAGACTGGGACAATGAGCAGTTCTTC
TRBJ1-5 | TRBV12-3/TRBV12-4 | NA | NA | 15 | CASSPTLGGNQPQHF | TGTGCCAGCAGTCCCACCCTCGGGGGCAATCAGCCCCAGCATTTT
TRBJ2-7 | TRBV25-1 | many | TRBD2 | 14 | CASTGGASSYEQYF | TGTGCCAGCACGGGAGGGGCTAGCTCCTACGAGCAGTACTTC
TRBJ2-3 | TRBV7-3 | many | NA | 12 | CASSRGADTQYF | TGTGCCAGCTCGAGAGGGGCGGATACGCAGTATTTT
TRBJ2-2 | TRBV2 | many | NA | 15 | CASSVIAASTGELFF | TGTGCCAGCAGTGTCATTGCAGCATCCACCGGGGAGCTGTTTTTT
TRBJ2-2 | TRBV3-1 | NA | NA | 14 | CASRRGANTGELFF | TGTGCCAGCAGGAGGGGTGCGAACACCGGGGAGCTGTTTTTT
TRBJ1-4 | TRBV3-1 | NA | NA | 15 | CASSPGGSVNEKLFF | TGTGCCAGCAGCCCCGGGGGCAGTGTAAATGAAAAACTGTTTTTT
TRBJ1-5 | TRBV18 | NA | NA | 15 | CASSPGALSNQPQHF | TGTGCCAGCTCACCAGGGGCACTTAGCAATCAGCCCCAGCATTTT
TRBJ2-6 | TRBV4-3 | few | TRBD2 | 18 | CASSQDLLAGVGANVLTF | TGCGCCAGCAGCCAAGATCTCCTAGCGGGAGTGGGGGCCAACGTCCTGACTTTC
TRBJ2-2 | TRBV12-3/TRBV12-4 | many | NA | 13 | CASSFLATGELFF | TGTGCCAGCAGTTTTTTAGCGACCGGGGAGCTGTTTTTT
TRBJ2-5 | TRBV3-1 | NA | NA | 14 | CASSQDQVQETQYF | TGTGCCAGCAGCCAAGATCAGGTCCAAGAGACCCAGTACTTC
TRBJ2-1 | TRBV6-2/TRBV6-3 | few | NA | 19 | CASSYSFWQGPLSYNEQFF | TGTGCCAGCAGTTACTCCTTTTGGCAGGGACCCCTCTCCTACAATGAGCAGTTCTTC
TRBJ2-4 | TRBV20-1 | few | NA | 14 | CSAWGAVAKNIQYF | TGCAGTGCCTGGGGGGCCGTAGCCAAAAACATTCAGTACTTC
TRBJ2-7 | TRBV7-6 | once | TRBD1 | 13 | CASSLSQGDEQYF | TGTGCCAGCAGCTTATCACAGGGGGACGAGCAGTACTTC
TRBJ2-3 | TRBV2 | many | TRBD1 | 15 | CASSDGQGATDTQYF | TGTGCCAGCAGTGATGGACAGGGGGCGACAGATACGCAGTATTTT
TRBJ2-1 | TRBV4-2 | NA | TRBD2 | 16 | CASSQMTSGSGDEQFF | TGTGCCAGCAGCCAGATGACTAGCGGGAGTGGGGATGAGCAGTTCTTC
TRBJ2-5 | TRBV6-2/TRBV6-3 | NA | NA | 13 | CASSYSEQETQYF | TGTGCCAGCAGTTACTCAGAACAAGAGACCCAGTACTTC
TRBJ1-2 | TRBV7-2 | few | NA | 15 | CASSLATASVYGYTF | TGTGCCAGCAGCTTAGCCACAGCTTCGGTATATGGCTACACCTTC
TRBJ2-3 | TRBV6-5 | NA | NA | 16 | CASSSSAGSGTDTQYF | TGTGCCAGCAGCTCCTCGGCGGGGTCGGGCACAGATACGCAGTATTTT
TRBJ1-2 | TRBV12-3/TRBV12-4 | few | NA | 15 | CASSPRTPLSPGYTF | TGTGCCAGCAGTCCGCGGACGCCCTTATCGCCAGGCTACACCTTC
TRBJ2-2 | TRBV2 | NA | NA | 15 | CASSEVRPPTGELFF | TGTGCCAGCAGTGAAGTCAGGCCACCAACCGGGGAGCTGTTTTTT